This TCR beta chain was recovered during a study of immune cell composition in non-small cell lung cancer. The wider study: Tumours were mainly lung adenocarcinoma or squamous cell carcinoma.

TCRdb keeps only in-frame clones here, not all; method: immunoSEQ multiplex PCR. The sample contains about 4,800 clones, about 88% of which appear only once. Normal lung was taken at the farthest possible site, at least 3 cm from tumour. Trimming removed 8 bases at V and 7 bases at J, with 15 bases between. CDR3 size: 12 residues. Germline V gives CDR1 MNHEY, CDR2 SVGAGI. The origin of this receptor is a human donor with non-small cell lung cancer. Some clones in this sample may be carry-over from other donors' samples. The J gene is TRBJ2-7, the V gene TRBV6-5; a weak D match, TRBD2 (5 bases). Input material: non-adjacent lung tissue. CDR3 nucleotide sequence: TGTGCCAGCGGCGGGCGGTTGGGGGAGCAGTACTTC. Amino acid sequence: CASGGRLGEQYF.